These 28 T cell receptor beta chains were all obtained from the same sample, sequenced in a study of blood T cell repertoires in COVID-19. Sequenced by immunoSEQ multiplex PCR; TCRdb stores in-frame clones only, minus some. The sample gives about 300,000 clones, roughly 89% of which show up once; 4.5% to 6.5% is in the top ten. Material: PBMCs or T cells enriched from blood (not recorded which). All receptors come from a man in his sixties who had recovered from COVID-19.

The rearrangement joins TRBV30 to TRBJ2-3; TRBD2 matches 9 bases. Unmatched junction bases numbered 18, after V lost 5 bases and J lost 6 bases. The CDR3 has 17 amino acids. Germline CDR1 reads GTSNPN; CDR2 reads SVGIG (reference sequence). The CDR3 DNA follows: TGTGCCTGGGCGGGGGGGCTGTGGGGGAGGGCCTGGGATACGCAGTATTTT. Encoded protein: CAWAGGLWGRAWDTQYF. The full variable domain, in which reference TRBV30 and TRBJ2-3 provide the parts outside the CDR3, is SQTIHQWPATLVQPVGSPLSLECTVEGTSNPNLYWYRQAAGRGLQLLFYSVGIGQISSEVPQNLSASRPQDRQFILSSKKLLLSDSGFYLCAWAGGLWGRAWDTQYFGPGTRLTVL.

This rearrangement joins TRBV19 to TRBJ2-3; 12 bases are a match to TRBD2. The CDR3 sequence is 17 residues long. Germline-derived CDR1 and CDR2 are LNHDA and SQIVND (reference sequence). Trimming removed 5 bases from V and 2 bases from J; junction bases left unmatched: 8. CDR3 amino acids: CASSARLAGDFTDTQYF. The CDR3 nucleotides read TGTGCCAGTAGTGCCCGACTAGCGGGAGATTTCACAGATACGCAGTATTTT.

The genes are TRBV4-1 and TRBJ2-7, with D perhaps TRBD2 (5 bases). The CDR3 extends over 15 amino acids. The V gene's germline CDR1 is MGHRA and CDR2 YSYEKL. V was cut by 0 bases and J by 0 bases, with 9 bases left in between. CDR3 loop: CASSQDRGYSYEQYF. In DNA, the CDR3 is TGCGCCAGCAGCCAAGATCGAGGGTACTCCTACGAGCAGTACTTC.

The V and J genes are TRBV6-2 or TRBV6-3 and TRBJ2-7; TRBD2 aligns across 7 bases. Per germline, CDR1 MNHEY and CDR2 SVGEGT. The CDR3 runs 15 residues. The ends lost 5 bases at V and 2 bases at J; junction bases unmatched: 9. The CDR3 loop reads CASSHAMAGAYEQYF. The CDR3 DNA follows: TGTGCCAGCAGTCATGCCATGGCGGGGGCCTACGAGCAGTACTTC.

The chain is built from TRBV11-2 and TRBJ2-1; 10 bases agree with TRBD1. J was trimmed by 8 bases and V by 2 bases; bases with no gene match: 9. Germline lookup yields CDR1 SGHAT and CDR2 FQNNGV. The CDR3 covers 16 residues. The CDR3 region is CASSLTRTGGFDEQFF. As DNA, the CDR3 is TGTGCCAGCAGCTTAACCCGGACAGGGGGTTTTGATGAGCAGTTCTTC.

The chain has TRBV18 and TRBJ1-5, with D possibly being TRBD1 (6 bases). The germline V and J ends were trimmed by 6 bases and 0 bases, with 12 bases remaining between them. The CDR3 length is 15 residues. CDR1 is KGHSH and CDR2 is LQKENI in the germline V gene. The CDR3 loop reads CASSSGTNSNQPQHF. CDR3 DNA: TGTGCCAGCTCTTCCGGGACAAATAGCAATCAGCCCCAGCATTTT.

V usage is TRBV5-1 and J usage is TRBJ1-2, with a tentative D call TRBD1 (6 bases). Trimming removed 4 bases at V and 4 bases at J, with 14 bases between. The CDR3 has 14 amino acids. The germline gives CDR1 SGHRS, CDR2 YFSETQ. The CDR3 DNA reads TGCGCCAGCAGCAGGACAGATCAATCCTATGGCTACACCTTC. This translates into CASSRTDQSYGYTF.

V is TRBV5-5 and J is TRBJ1-4; D possibly corresponds to TRBD1 (6 bases). V lost 3 bases, J lost 8 bases, and 26 bases lay in between. The length of the CDR3 is 18 residues. Germline CDR1 SGHKS, CDR2 YYEKEE (reference sequence). CDR3 loop: CASSSPQGGPRPQEKLFF. CDR3 nucleotides: TGTGCCAGCAGCTCCCCCCAAGGGGGTCCCCGCCCCCAAGAAAAACTGTTTTTT.

This sequence joins TRBV6-5 and TRBJ2-5; the D gene is possibly TRBD1 (5 bases). This CDR3 comprises 16 residues. V dropped 4 bases and J dropped 4 bases, with 19 bases sitting between them. Germline V lookup: CDR1 MNHEY, CDR2 SVGAGI. This CDR3 reads CASSSPRGSPRETQYF. The CDR3 DNA follows: TGTGCCAGCAGTTCCCCTAGGGGTAGCCCACGAGAGACCCAGTACTTC.

The J gene is TRBJ2-7, the V gene TRBV19, with D possibly matching TRBD2 (5 bases). The CDR3 has 14 residues. In germline, CDR1 is LNHDA, CDR2 SQIVND (reference sequence). Trimming left V 7 bases short and J 9 bases short, with 22 bases between. For the CDR3, the DNA is TGTGCCAGTATGGGTCAGGACGGAGGCCTTAGGCAGTACTTC. It codes for CASMGQDGGLRQYF.

Here the CDR3 DNA reads TGTGCCAGCTCACCACCGTTAGGGACAGGGCCAGAGACCCAGTACTTC. It is translated as CASSPPLGTGPETQYF. V gene TRBV18 combines with J gene TRBJ2-5; TRBD1 matches 9 bases. V was pared by 0 bases and J by 4 bases, with 6 bases of the junction left unmatched. Germline CDR1 is KGHSH and CDR2 is LQKENI. The CDR3 length is 16 residues.

The chain uses TRBV19 and TRBJ2-1; 8 bases align to TRBD2. V gave up 6 bases and J gave up 2 bases; unmatched junction bases: 9. Germline-derived CDR1 and CDR2 are LNHDA and SQIVND (reference sequence). This CDR3 has 16 amino acids. The DNA of the CDR3 is TGTGCCAGTAGCCGAGCGGGAGCGCTCACCTACAATGAGCAGTTCTTC. As protein: CASSRAGALTYNEQFF.

V and J are TRBV27 and TRBJ1-6; 7 bases fit TRBD1. The V gene end was trimmed by 5 bases and the J gene end by 7 bases; junction bases not matched to a gene: 14. The CDR3 covers 17 residues. CDR1 MNHEY and CDR2 SMNVEV come from the germline V gene (reference sequence). Here the CDR3 DNA reads TGTGCCAGCAGTACACCCGCGACAGGGATAAGGAATTCACCCCTCCACTTT. It is translated as CASSTPATGIRNSPLHF.

The chain employs TRBV5-1 and TRBJ2-7, with 7 positions matching TRBD1. Germline V gives CDR1 SGHRS, CDR2 YFSETQ. The CDR3 extends over 14 amino acids. V dropped 5 bases and J dropped 0; count of bases not matched to a gene: 5. The CDR3, as DNA: TGCGCCAGCAGACTCGGACAGGACTCCTACGAGCAGTACTTC. It specifies CASRLGQDSYEQYF. The full variable domain, completed using reference TRBV5-1 and TRBJ2-7, is KAGVTQTPRYLIKTRGQQVTLSCSPISGHRSVSWYQQTPGQGLQFLFEYFSETQRNKGNFPGRFSGRQFSNSRSEMNVSTLELGDSALYLCASRLGQDSYEQYFGPGTRLTVT.

The chain recombines TRBV5-1 with TRBJ2-5; TRBD2 matches at 8 bases. The CDR3 sequence is 16 residues long. Germline V gene data show CDR1 as SGHRS and CDR2 as YFSETQ. Germline trimming cut 0 bases from V and 1 base from J; bases unmatched to any gene: 5. The CDR3 bases are TGCGCCAGCAGCTTGGTTATAGCGGGGTCCCAAGAGACCCAGTACTTC. It codes for CASSLVIAGSQETQYF.

This rearrangement joins TRBV5-4 to TRBJ2-7; 15 bases line up with TRBD2. CDR1 is SGHNT and CDR2 is YYREEE in the germline V gene (reference sequence). J lost 3 bases, V lost 7 bases, and 14 bases had no gene match. The CDR3 has 18 residues. The CDR3 reads CASGEGLAGGGENYEQYF. The CDR3 nucleotides read TGTGCCAGCGGGGAGGGACTAGCGGGAGGAGGGGAGAACTACGAGCAGTACTTC.

V is TRBV27 and J is TRBJ1-2, with D possibly TRBD1 on 5 matching bases. Trimming stripped 10 bases from V and 4 bases from J, with 19 bases between. The germline gives CDR1 MNHEY, CDR2 SMNVEV (reference sequence). The CDR3 extends over 14 amino acids. CDR3 in amino acids: CATRDGGSGYGYTF. The CDR3 nucleotides are TGTGCCACTCGCGACGGGGGGAGCGGCTATGGCTACACCTTC.

This clone was counted a single time. The rearrangement links TRBV7-9 to TRBJ2-1, with TRBD2 matching over 14 bases. Germline loops: CDR1 SEHNR, CDR2 FQNEAQ (reference sequence). CDR3 length: 16 amino acids. The J segment lost 4 bases and the V segment lost 3 bases, leaving 2 bases of the junction unmatched. This chain's CDR3 is CASSFGTSGGYNEQFF. The CDR3 nucleotides are TGTGCCAGCAGCTTCGGGACTAGCGGGGGTTACAATGAGCAGTTCTTC.

This chain links TRBV7-2 with TRBJ2-5; 8 bases agree with TRBD2. This CDR3 is 16 amino acids long. The V gene end was trimmed by 4 bases and the J gene end by 4 bases; junction bases not matched to a gene: 11. From germline, CDR1 is SGHTA and CDR2 FQGNSA. CDR3 amino acids: CASSSSGGYAGETQYF. CDR3 in DNA: TGTGCCAGCAGCTCCAGCGGGGGTTACGCGGGAGAGACCCAGTACTTC.

The chain is built from TRBV24-1 and TRBJ2-5; 7 bases fit TRBD1. Germline V gene sequence: CDR1 KGHDR, CDR2 SFDVKD. The CDR3 totals 18 residues. J lost 1 base, V lost 4 bases, and 14 bases had no gene match. DNA of the CDR3: TGTGCCACCAGTGACCCATCGTCGGAGACAGGGATCCAAGAGACCCAGTACTTC. The encoded protein is CATSDPSSETGIQETQYF.

This chain joins TRBV6-1 and TRBJ2-4, with TRBD1 as a possible D gene (5 bases). Germline CDR1 reads MNHNS; CDR2 reads SASEGT. This CDR3 spans 18 amino acids. Trimming took 1 base from V and 2 from J, leaving 18 bases between them. The CDR3 loop reads CASSEEGPGLATKNIQYF. In nucleotides, the CDR3 is TGTGCCAGCAGTGAAGAGGGGCCAGGGCTGGCGACCAAAAACATTCAGTACTTC.

The gene calls are TRBV28 and TRBJ2-5; 11 nucleotides agree with TRBD1. The germline gives CDR1 MDHEN, CDR2 SYDVKM. The CDR3 sequence is 19 residues long. Trimming took 3 bases from V and 1 from J; bases not matched to a gene: 13. In DNA form, the CDR3 reads TGTGCCAGCAGTTTCCCCACCCTACCCGGGACAGGGGGCCAAGAGACCCAGTACTTC. This translates into CASSFPTLPGTGGQETQYF.

The chain combines TRBV5-1 with TRBJ2-3, with D perhaps matching TRBD2 (6 bases). V lost 1 base and J lost 4, with 13 bases in between. The CDR3 spans 15 residues. Germline CDR1 reads SGHRS; CDR2 reads YFSETQ. The CDR3 reads CASSLPGPGADTQYF. The CDR3 bases are TGCGCCAGCAGCTTGCCAGGTCCGGGAGCAGATACGCAGTATTTT.

CDR3 coding DNA: TGTGCCAGCAGCTCCGCTAGCGGGAGCCACAATGAGCAGTTCTTC. Its translation is CASSSASGSHNEQFF. The chain is built from TRBV7-6 and TRBJ2-1; 10 positions agree with TRBD2. CDR3 length equals 15 residues. After removal of 4 bases from V and 5 bases from J, the junction contained 5 bases not matched to a gene. The germline V gene encodes CDR1 SGHVS and CDR2 FNYEAQ.

Details on this clone: The identical CDR3 is also encoded by other nucleotide sequences in the sample. This sequence joins TRBV5-1 and TRBJ2-3; D may be TRBD2 (6 bases). CDR1 SGHRS and CDR2 YFSETQ come from the germline V gene. The CDR3 loop spans 15 amino acids. The V and J ends lost 0 bases and 0 bases respectively, with 8 bases between them. The CDR3 sequence: CASSLVGRSTDTQYF. CDR3 nucleotides: TGCGCCAGCAGCTTGGTCGGGAGAAGCACAGATACGCAGTATTTT.

V gene TRBV5-6 combines with J gene TRBJ2-7, with TRBD2 as a possible D gene (7 bases). Germline loops: CDR1 SGHDT, CDR2 YYEEEE. The CDR3 sequence is 16 residues long. V was clipped by 3 bases and J by 2 bases, with 18 bases between them. CDR3 sequence reads: CASSWLGGELTYEQYF. The CDR3 DNA sequence: TGTGCCAGCAGCTGGTTAGGGGGGGAGTTAACCTACGAGCAGTACTTC.

For the CDR3, the DNA is TGTGCCTGGAGTGTACACGGGCAGGGGGGAGCGGAGACCCAGTACTTC. This sequence encodes CAWSVHGQGGAETQYF. The V gene is TRBV30, the J gene TRBJ2-5; D might be TRBD1 (7 bases). The CDR3 is made up of 16 amino acids. With 0 bases removed from V and 5 bases from J, the gap between germline ends came to 19 bases. Germline values: CDR1 GTSNPN, CDR2 SVGIG (reference sequence).

The chain has TRBV7-2 and TRBJ2-5; 10 bases are shared with TRBD2. The junction had 7 bases not matched to a gene; V was cut back by 2 bases and J by 4 bases. CDR3 size: 16 residues. The germline CDR1 and CDR2 sequences are SGHTA and FQGNSA. The CDR3 nucleotides read TGTGCCAGCAGCTTAAGCGGGAGGGCCACGGGAGAGACCCAGTACTTC. Encoded protein: CASSLSGRATGETQYF. Full variable domain (rest looked up from reference TRBV7-2 and TRBJ2-5): GAGVSQSPSNKVTEKGKDVELRCDPISGHTALYWYRQSLGQGLEFLIYFQGNSAPDKSGLPSDRFSAERTGGSVSTLTIQRTQQEDSAVYLCASSLSGRATGETQYFGPGTRLLVL.